The present TCR beta chain was sequenced within a study of cytomegalovirus exposure and HLA in healthy donors. A note on this clone: Its target is unknown.

Broader study findings: Sequencing had likely introduced a cluster of highly shared sequence variants as an artifact. The study had only CMV serostatus as immune exposure information. Despite most TCR sequences being rare, some public TCRs occurred in many donors.

PCR used 60 Vbeta primers and 13 Jbeta primers. Measured with immunoSEQ multiplex PCR; TCRdb has only the in-frame clones, and not every one. The data show about 160,000 clones, approximately 80% seen once. Trimming took off 3 bases at V and 3 bases at J, with 15 bases between the two ends. This CDR3 comprises 15 residues. Germline CDR1 and CDR2: GTSNPN and SVGIG (reference sequence). This chain uses TRBV30 with TRBJ1-3; unclear D gene. Sequencing was carried out using PBMCs. The source of this sequence is a man between 18 and 35 years old in good health and CMV-seropositive. The CDR3 loop is CAWSAGRRVGNTIYF. In DNA form, the CDR3 reads TGTGCCTGGAGCGCGGGCCGAAGGGTTGGAAACACCATATATTTT.